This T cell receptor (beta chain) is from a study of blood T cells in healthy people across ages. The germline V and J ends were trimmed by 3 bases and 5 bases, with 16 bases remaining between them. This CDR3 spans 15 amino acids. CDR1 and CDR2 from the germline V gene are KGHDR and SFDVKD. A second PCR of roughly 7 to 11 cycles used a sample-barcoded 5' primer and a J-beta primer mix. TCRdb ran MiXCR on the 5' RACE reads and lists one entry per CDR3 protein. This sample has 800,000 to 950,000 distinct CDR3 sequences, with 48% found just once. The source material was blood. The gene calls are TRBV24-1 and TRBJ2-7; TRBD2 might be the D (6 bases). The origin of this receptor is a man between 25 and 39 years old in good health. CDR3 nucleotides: TGTGCCACCAGTGATATTGTCGGGGGTGATCACGAGCAGTACTTC. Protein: CATSDIVGGDHEQYF.